This T cell receptor (beta chain) was captured in a study of blood T cell repertoires in COVID-19. Trimming removed 4 bases from V and 5 bases from J; junction bases left unmatched: 13. The CDR3 sequence is 17 residues long. Germline-derived CDR1 and CDR2 are SGHRS and YFSETQ. Method: immunoSEQ multiplex PCR; TCRdb's copy keeps in-frame clones and lacks some. The sample includes about 110,000 clones, 80% to 85% seen only once; the top ten take approximately 4.4%. This TCR was sampled from a human donor in a cohort sampled during active COVID-19. The chain joins TRBV5-1 to TRBJ2-1; TRBD2 aligns across 9 bases. Sequencing input: peripheral blood. CDR3 bases: TGCGCCAGCAGCCCGCCAGGGGCGGGACTAGCAGACAATGAGCAGTTCTTC. Its protein is CASSPPGAGLADNEQFF.